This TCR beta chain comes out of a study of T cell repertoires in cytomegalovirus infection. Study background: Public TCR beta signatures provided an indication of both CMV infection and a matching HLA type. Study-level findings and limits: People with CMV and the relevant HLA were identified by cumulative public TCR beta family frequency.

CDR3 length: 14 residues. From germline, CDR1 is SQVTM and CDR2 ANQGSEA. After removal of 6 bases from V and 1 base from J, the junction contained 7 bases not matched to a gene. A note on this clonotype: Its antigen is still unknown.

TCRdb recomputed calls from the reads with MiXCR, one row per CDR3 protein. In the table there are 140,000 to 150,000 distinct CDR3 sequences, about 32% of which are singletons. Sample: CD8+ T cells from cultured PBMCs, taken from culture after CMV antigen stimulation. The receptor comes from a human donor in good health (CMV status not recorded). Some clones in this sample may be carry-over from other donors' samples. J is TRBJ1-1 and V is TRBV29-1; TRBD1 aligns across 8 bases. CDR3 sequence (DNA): TGCAGCGTGGGAGAAGACAGGGGGAACACTGAAGCTTTCTTT. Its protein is CSVGEDRGNTEAFF. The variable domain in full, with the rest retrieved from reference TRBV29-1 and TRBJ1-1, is SAVISQKPSRDICQRGTSLTIQCQVDSQVTMMFWYRQQPGQSLTLIATANQGSEATYESGFVIDKFPISRPNLTFSTLTVSNMSPEDSSIYLCSVGEDRGNTEAFFGQGTRLTVV.